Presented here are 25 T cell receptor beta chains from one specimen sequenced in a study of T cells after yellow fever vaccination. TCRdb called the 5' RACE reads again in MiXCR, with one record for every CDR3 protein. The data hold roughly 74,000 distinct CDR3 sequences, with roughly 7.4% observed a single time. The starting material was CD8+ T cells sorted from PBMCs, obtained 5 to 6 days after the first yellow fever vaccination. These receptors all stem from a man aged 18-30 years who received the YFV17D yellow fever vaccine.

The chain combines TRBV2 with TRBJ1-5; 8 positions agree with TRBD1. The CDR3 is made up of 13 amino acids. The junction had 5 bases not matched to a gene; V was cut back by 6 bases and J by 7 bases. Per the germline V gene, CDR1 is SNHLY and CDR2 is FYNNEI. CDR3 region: CASSTGGEQPQHF. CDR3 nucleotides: TGTGCCAGCAGCACAGGGGGTGAGCAGCCCCAGCATTTT.

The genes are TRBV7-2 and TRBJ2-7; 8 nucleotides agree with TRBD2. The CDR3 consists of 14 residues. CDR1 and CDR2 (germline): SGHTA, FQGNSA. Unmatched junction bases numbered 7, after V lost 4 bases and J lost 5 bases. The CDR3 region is CASSSSAGVHEQYF. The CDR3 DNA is TGTGCCAGCAGCTCGTCAGCGGGGGTCCACGAGCAGTACTTC.

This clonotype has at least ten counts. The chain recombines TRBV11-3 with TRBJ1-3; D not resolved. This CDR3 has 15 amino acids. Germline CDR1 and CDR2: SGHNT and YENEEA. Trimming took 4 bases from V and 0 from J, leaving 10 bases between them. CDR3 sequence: CASSSTPNSGNTIYF. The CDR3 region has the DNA TGTGCCAGCAGCTCAACACCGAACTCTGGAAACACCATATATTTT.

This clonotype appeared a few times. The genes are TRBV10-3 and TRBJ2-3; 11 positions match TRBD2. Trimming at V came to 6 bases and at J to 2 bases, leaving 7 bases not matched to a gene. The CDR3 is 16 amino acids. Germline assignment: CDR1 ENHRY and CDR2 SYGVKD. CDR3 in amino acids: CAIRPTSGGSTDTQYF. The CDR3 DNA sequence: TGTGCCATCAGACCCACTAGCGGGGGCTCCACAGATACGCAGTATTTT.

CDR3 region: CASSKVDHRPIYEQYF. The CDR3 coding sequence is TGTGCCAGCAGCAAAGTCGACCACAGGCCAATCTACGAGCAGTACTTC. The V and J genes are TRBV21-1 and TRBJ2-7; the DNA was not compared with TRBD1, the D call given in the table. TRBV21-1 is shown as a pseudogene. The CDR3 loop spans 16 amino acids.

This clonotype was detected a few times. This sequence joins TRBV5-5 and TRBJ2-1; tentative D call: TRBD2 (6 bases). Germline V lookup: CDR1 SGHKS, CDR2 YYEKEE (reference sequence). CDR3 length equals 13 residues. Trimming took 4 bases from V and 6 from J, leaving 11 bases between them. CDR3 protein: CASSATSSNEQFF. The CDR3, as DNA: TGTGCCAGCAGCGCGACTAGTTCCAATGAGCAGTTCTTC.

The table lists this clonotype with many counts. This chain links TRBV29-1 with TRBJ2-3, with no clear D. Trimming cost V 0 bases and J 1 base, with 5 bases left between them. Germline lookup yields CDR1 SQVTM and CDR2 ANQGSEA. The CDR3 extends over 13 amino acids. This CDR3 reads CSVEEPGTDTQYF. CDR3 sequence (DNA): TGCAGCGTTGAAGAACCCGGCACAGATACGCAGTATTTT.

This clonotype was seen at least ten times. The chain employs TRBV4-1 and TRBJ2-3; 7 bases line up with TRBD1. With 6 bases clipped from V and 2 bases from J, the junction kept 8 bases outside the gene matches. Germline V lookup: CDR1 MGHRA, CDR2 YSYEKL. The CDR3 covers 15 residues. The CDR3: CASSLGTVDTDTQYF. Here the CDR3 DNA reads TGCGCCAGCAGTCTCGGGACAGTAGACACAGATACGCAGTATTTT.

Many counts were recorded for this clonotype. CDR3 in amino acids: CASMDRERGLYEQYF. CDR3 in DNA: TGTGCCAGCATGGACAGGGAGAGGGGACTCTACGAGCAGTACTTC. The rearrangement joins TRBV7-2 to TRBJ2-7; TRBD1 agrees at 8 bases. Germline CDR1 reads SGHTA; CDR2 reads FQGNSA. V lost 7 bases, J lost 3 bases, and 11 bases stayed unmatched. The CDR3 totals 15 residues. The full variable domain, in which reference TRBV7-2 and TRBJ2-7 provide the parts outside the CDR3, is GAGVSQSPSNKVTEKGKDVELRCDPISGHTALYWYRQSLGQGLEFLIYFQGNSAPDKSGLPSDRFSAERTGGSVSTLTIQRTQQEDSAVYLCASMDRERGLYEQYFGPGTRLTVT.

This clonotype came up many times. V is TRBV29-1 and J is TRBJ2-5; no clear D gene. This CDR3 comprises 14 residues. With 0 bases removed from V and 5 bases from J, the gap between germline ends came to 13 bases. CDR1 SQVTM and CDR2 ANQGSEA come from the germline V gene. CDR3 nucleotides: TGCAGCGTTGAAGAGGTGGCAGTGGAGGAGACCCAGTACTTC. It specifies CSVEEVAVEETQYF.

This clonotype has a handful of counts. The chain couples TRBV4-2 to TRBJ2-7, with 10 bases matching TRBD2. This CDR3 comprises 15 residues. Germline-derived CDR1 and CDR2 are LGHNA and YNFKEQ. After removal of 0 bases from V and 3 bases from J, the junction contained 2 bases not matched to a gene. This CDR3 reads CASSQEERGGYEQYF. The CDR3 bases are TGTGCCAGCAGCCAAGAGGAGCGGGGGGGCTACGAGCAGTACTTC.

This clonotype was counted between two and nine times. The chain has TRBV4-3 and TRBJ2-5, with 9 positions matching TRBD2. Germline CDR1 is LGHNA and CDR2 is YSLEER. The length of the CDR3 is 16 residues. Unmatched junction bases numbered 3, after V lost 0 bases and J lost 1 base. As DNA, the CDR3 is TGCGCCAGCAGCCAAGATGGGACTAGCCTCCAAGAGACCCAGTACTTC. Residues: CASSQDGTSLQETQYF.

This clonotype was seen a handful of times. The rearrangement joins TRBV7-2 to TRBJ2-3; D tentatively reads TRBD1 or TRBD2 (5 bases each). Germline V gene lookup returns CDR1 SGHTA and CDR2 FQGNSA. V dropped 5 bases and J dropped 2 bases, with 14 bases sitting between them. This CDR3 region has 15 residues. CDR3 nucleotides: TGTGCCAGCAGCCTGGGAGAGGGGACCACAGATACGCAGTATTTT. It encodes CASSLGEGTTDTQYF.

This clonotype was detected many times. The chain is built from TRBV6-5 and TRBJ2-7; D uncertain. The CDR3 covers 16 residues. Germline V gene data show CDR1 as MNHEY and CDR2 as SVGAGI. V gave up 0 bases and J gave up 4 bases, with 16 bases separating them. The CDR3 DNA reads TGTGCCAGCAGTTACTCGATTTCGGACGTAATATACGAGCAGTACTTC. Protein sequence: CASSYSISDVIYEQYF.

CDR3 DNA sequence: TGCGCCAGCAGCCAACCAGCAGGGGGTCGTTGGTGGCAGTTCTTC. Translation: CASSQPAGGRWWQFF. The rearrangement links TRBV4-1 to TRBJ2-1, with 7 positions matching TRBD1. The CDR3 totals 15 residues. J was trimmed by 12 bases and V by 2 bases; bases with no gene match: 13. Per the germline V gene, CDR1 is MGHRA and CDR2 is YSYEKL.

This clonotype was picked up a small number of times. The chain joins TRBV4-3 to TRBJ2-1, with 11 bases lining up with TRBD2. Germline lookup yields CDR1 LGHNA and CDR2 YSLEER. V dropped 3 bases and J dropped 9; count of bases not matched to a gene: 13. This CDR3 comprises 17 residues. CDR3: CASSQLSGGDPGGEQFF. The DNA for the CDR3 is TGCGCCAGCAGCCAGCTTAGCGGGGGGGACCCTGGGGGTGAGCAGTTCTTC.

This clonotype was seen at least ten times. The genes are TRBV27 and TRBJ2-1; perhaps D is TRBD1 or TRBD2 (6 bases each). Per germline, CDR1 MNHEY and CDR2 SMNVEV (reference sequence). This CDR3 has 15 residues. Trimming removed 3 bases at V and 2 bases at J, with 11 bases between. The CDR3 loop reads CASSFNREAYNEQFF. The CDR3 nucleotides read TGTGCCAGCAGTTTCAACAGGGAGGCCTACAATGAGCAGTTCTTC.

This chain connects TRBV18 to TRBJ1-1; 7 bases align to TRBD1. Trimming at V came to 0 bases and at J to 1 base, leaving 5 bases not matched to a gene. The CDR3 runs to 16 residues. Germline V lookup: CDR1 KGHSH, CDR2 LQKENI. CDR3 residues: CASSPPVTGRNTEAFF. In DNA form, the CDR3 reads TGTGCCAGCTCACCACCGGTGACAGGGAGGAACACTGAAGCTTTCTTT.

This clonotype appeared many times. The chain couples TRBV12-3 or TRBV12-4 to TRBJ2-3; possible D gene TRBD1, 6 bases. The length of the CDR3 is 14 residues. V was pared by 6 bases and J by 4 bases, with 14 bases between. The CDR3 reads CASRPGHFADTQYF. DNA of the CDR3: TGTGCCAGCAGACCGGGACACTTCGCAGATACGCAGTATTTT.

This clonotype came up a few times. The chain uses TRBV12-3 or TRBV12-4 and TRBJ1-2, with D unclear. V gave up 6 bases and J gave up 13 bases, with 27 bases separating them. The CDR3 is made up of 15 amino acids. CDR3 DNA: TGTGCCAGCAGCCGTAGCCCCCGCGGGGTCCGGGTTGTCACCTTC. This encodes CASSRSPRGVRVVTF.

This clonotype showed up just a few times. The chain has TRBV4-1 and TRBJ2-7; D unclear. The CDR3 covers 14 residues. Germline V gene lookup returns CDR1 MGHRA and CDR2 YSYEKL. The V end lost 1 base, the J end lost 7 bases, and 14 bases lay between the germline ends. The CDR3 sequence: CASSQALTTGEQYV. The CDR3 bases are TGCGCCAGCAGCCAAGCCCTGACAACTGGGGAGCAGTACGTC.

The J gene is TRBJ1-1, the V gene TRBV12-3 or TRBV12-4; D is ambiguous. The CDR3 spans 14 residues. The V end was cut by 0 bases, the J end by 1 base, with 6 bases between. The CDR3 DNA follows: TGTGCCAGCAGTTTAGCGCTTGGGAACACTGAAGCTTTCTTT. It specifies CASSLALGNTEAFF.

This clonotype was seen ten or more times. CDR3 protein: CASSYVLRTANTGELFF. Written as DNA, the CDR3 is TGTGCCAGCAGTTACGTCCTACGGACCGCGAACACCGGGGAGCTGTTTTTT. The rearrangement joins TRBV6-5 to TRBJ2-2, with D hard to call. The V end lost 2 bases, the J end lost 0 bases, and 13 bases lay between the germline ends. The CDR3 extends over 17 amino acids. From germline, CDR1 is MNHEY and CDR2 SVGAGI.

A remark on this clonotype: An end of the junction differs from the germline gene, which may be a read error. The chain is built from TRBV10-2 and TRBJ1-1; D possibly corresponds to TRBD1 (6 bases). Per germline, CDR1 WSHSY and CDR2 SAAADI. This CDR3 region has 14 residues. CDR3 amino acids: CASSEPYRDSTKNF. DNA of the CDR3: TGCGCCAGCAGTGAGCCTTACAGGGACTCAACAAAGAATTTT.

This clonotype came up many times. The CDR3 protein is CASSFGTSGGFATDTQYF. The CDR3 DNA reads TGCGCCAGCAGCTTCGGGACTAGCGGGGGCTTTGCCACAGATACGCAGTATTTT. The chain is built from TRBV5-1 and TRBJ2-3, with 14 bases matching TRBD2. V trimming: 2 bases; J trimming: 2 bases; junction bases outside the gene matches: 7. Per the germline V gene, CDR1 is SGHRS and CDR2 is YFSETQ. This CDR3 comprises 18 residues.